This entry concerns a single T cell receptor (beta chain). Its antigen remains unknown. An end of the junction does not agree with germline; a read error may underlie this. This specimen belongs to a study of early T cells in non-severe SARS-CoV-2 infection. Study-wide background: Sequencing of unsorted whole blood was done on bulk RNA, leaving chains unpaired.

Each single cDNA molecule received a unique molecular identifier. TCRdb ran MiXCR on the 5' RACE reads and lists one entry per CDR3 protein. This table has about 83,000 distinct CDR3 sequences, over 9% appearing once. Whole-study results and caveats: Anti-spike CD8 specificities were favored by VDJdb matching, whose results missed private and CD4 specificities.

CDR1 is SGHAT, CDR2 FQNNGV, per germline. The CDR3 length is 15 residues. J is TRBJ2-2 and V is TRBV11-2, with 9 bases fitting TRBD2. Sequencing used whole blood. The clonotype originates from an adult who was a healthcare worker with PCR-confirmed SARS-CoV-2 infection or an uninfected control (not recorded which). Here the CDR3 DNA reads TGTGCCAGCAGCCCGGGGAGCGGGAGGACCGGGAAGCTGTTTTTT. Its protein is CASSPGSGRTGKLFF.